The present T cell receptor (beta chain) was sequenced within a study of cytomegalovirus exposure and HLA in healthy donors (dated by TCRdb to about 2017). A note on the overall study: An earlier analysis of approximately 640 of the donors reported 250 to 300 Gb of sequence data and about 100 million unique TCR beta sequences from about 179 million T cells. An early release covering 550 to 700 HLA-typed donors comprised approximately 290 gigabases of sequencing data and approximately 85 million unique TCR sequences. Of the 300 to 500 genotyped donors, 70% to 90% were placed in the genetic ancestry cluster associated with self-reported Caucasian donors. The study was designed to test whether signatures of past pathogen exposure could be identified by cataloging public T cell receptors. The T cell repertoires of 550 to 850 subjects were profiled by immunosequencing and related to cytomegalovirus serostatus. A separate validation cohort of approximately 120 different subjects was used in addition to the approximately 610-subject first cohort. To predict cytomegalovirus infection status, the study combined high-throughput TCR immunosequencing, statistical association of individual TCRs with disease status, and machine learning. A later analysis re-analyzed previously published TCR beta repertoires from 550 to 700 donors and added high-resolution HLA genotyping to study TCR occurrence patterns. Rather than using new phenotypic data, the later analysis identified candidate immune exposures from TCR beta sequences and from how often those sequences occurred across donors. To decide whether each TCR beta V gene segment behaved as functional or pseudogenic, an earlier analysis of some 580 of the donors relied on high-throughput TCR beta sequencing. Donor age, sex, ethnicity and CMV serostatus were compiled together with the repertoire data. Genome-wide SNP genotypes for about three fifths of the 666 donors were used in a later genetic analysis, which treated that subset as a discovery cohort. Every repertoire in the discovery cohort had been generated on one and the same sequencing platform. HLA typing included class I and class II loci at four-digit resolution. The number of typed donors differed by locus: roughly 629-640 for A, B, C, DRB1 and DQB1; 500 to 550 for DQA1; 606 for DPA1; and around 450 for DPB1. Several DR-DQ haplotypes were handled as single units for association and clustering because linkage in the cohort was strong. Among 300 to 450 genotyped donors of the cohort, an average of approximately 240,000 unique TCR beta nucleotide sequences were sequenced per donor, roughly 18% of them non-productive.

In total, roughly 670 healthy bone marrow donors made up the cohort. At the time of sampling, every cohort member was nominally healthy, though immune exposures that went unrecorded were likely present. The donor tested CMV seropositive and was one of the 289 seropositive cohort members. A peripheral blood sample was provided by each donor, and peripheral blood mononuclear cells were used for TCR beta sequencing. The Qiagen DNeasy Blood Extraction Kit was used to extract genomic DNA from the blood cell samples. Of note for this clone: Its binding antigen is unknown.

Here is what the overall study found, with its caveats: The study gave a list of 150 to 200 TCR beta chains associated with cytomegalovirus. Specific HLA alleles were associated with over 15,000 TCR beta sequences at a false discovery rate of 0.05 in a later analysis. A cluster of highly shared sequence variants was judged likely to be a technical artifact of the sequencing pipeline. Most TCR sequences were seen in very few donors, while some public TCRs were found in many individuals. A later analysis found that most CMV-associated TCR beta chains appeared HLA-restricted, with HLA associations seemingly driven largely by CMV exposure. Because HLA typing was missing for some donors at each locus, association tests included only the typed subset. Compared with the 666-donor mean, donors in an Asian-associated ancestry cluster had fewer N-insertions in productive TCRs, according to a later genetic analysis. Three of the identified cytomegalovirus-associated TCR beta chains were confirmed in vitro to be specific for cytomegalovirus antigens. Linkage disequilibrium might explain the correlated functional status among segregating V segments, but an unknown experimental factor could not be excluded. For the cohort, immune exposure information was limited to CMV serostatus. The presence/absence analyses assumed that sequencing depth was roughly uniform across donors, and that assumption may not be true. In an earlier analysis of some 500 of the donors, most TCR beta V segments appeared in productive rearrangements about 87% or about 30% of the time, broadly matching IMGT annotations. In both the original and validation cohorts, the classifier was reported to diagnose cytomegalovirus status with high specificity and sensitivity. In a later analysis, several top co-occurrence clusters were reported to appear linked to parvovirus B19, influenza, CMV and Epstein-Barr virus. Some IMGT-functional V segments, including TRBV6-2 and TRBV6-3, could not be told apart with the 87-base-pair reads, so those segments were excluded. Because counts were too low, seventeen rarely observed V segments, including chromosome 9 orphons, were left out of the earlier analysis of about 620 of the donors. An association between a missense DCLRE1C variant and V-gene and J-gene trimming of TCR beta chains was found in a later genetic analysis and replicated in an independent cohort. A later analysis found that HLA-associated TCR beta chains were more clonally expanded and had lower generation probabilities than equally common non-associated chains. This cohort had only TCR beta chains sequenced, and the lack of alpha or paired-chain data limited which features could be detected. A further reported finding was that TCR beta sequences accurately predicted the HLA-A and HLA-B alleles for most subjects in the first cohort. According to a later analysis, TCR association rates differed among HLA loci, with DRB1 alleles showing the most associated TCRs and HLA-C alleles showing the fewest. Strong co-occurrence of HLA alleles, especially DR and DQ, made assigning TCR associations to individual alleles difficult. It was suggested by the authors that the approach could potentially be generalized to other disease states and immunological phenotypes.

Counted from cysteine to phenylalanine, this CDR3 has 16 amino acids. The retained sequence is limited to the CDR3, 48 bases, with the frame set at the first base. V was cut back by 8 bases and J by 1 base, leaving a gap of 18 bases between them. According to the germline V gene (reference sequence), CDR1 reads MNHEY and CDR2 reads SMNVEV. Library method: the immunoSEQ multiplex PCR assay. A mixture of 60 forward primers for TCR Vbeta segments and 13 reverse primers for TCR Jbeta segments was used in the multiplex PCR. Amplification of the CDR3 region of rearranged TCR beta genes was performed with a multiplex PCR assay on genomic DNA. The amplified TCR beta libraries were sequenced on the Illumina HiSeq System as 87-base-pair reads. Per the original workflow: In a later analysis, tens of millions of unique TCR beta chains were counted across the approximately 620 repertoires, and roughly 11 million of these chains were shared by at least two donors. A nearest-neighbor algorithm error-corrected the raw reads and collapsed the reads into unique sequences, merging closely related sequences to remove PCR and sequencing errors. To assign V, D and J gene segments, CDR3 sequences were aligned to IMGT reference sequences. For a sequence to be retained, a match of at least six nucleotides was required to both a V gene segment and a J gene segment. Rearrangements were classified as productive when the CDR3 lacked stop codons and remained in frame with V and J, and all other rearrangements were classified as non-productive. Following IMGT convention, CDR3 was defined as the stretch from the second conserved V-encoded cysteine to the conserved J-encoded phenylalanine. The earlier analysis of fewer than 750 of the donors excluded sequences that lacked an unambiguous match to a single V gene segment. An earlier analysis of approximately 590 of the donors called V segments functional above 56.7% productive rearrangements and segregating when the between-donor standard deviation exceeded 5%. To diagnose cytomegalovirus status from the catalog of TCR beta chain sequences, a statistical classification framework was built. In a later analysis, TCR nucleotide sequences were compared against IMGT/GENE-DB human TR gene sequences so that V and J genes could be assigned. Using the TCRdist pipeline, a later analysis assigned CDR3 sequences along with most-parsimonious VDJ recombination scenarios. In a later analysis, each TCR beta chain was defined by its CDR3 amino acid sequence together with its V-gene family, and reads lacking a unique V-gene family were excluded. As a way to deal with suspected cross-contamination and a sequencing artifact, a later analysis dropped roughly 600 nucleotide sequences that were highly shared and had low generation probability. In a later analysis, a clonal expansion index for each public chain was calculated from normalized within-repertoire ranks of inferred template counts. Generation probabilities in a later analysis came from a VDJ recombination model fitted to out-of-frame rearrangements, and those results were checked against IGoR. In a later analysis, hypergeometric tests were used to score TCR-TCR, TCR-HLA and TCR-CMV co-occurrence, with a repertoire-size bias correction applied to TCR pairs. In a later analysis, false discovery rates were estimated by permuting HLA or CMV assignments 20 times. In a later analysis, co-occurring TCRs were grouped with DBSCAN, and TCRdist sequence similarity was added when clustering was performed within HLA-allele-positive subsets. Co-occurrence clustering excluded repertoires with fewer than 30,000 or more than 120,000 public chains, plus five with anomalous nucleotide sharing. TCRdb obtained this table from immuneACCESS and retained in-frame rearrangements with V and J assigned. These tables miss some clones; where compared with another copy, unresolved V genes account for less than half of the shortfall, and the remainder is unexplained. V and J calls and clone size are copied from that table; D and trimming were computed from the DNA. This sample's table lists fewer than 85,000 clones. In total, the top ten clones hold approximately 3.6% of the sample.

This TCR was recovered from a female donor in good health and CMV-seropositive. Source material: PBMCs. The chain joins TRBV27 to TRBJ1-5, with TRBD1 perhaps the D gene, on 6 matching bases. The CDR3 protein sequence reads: CASSDAGEGSNQPQHF. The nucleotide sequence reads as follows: TGTGCCAGCTCTGACGCAGGGGAAGGGAGCAATCAGCCCCAGCATTTT.